One sample yielded the 13 T cell receptor beta chains listed below, sequenced in a study of T cells of healthy individuals. TCRdb re-analysed the 5' RACE reads in MiXCR, keeping a single row per CDR3 protein. Found here are about 57,000 distinct CDR3 sequences, 15% to 20% of them singletons; the top ten hold about 4.7%. The receptors were sampled from a human donor in good health.

Ten or more counts support this clonotype. The genes are TRBV19 and TRBJ2-1, with 7 bases fitting TRBD1. Germline CDR1 reads LNHDA; CDR2 reads SQIVND (reference sequence). The trim removed 0 bases at V and 4 bases at J, leaving 3 bases unmatched. The CDR3 contains 15 residues. The chain's CDR3 is CASSIDGQDYNEQFF. In DNA form, the CDR3 reads TGTGCCAGTAGTATAGACGGACAGGATTACAATGAGCAGTTCTTC.

The genes are TRBV6-5 and TRBJ1-1; 8 bases match TRBD1. This CDR3 spans 15 amino acids. The ends lost 5 bases at V and 4 bases at J; junction bases unmatched: 9. CDR1 MNHEY and CDR2 SVGAGI come from the germline V gene. The CDR3 DNA sequence: TGTGCCAGCAGTCCTCAGACAGGGGACGTCACTGAAGCTTTCTTT. Its protein is CASSPQTGDVTEAFF.

The sample holds many counts of this clonotype. The V and J genes are TRBV5-4 and TRBJ2-3; D is unresolved. Germline loops: CDR1 SGHNT, CDR2 YYREEE (reference sequence). The CDR3 runs to 12 residues. Deletions cut 1 base from V and 4 bases from J, with 4 bases between. CDR3 sequence reads: CASSLSADTQYF. CDR3 bases: TGTGCCAGCAGCTTGTCGGCAGATACGCAGTATTTT.

The sample holds a few counts of this clonotype. The rearrangement uses TRBV18 and TRBJ1-6; 8 positions agree with TRBD1. Unmatched junction bases numbered 6, after V lost 4 bases and J lost 1 base. This CDR3 has 17 residues. The germline CDR1 and CDR2 sequences are KGHSH and LQKENI. The CDR3 spells CASSLDRGSSYNSPLHF. Here the CDR3 DNA reads TGTGCCAGCTCACTTGACAGGGGATCATCCTATAATTCACCCCTCCACTTT.

This clonotype was seen only a few times. The chain combines TRBV29-1 with TRBJ2-3; no firm D call. Per germline, CDR1 SQVTM and CDR2 ANQGSEA. Between the trimmed V and J ends, which lost 7 bases and 2 bases, there was a span of 10 bases. This CDR3 is built from 12 residues. Here the CDR3 DNA reads TGCAGCGCCCGGGTTTACACAGATACGCAGTATTTT. Protein: CSARVYTDTQYF.

The genes are TRBV5-4 and TRBJ2-1; TRBD1 is a possible D gene (5 bases). Germline values: CDR1 SGHNT, CDR2 YYREEE (reference sequence). The CDR3 spans 13 residues. V was cut by 1 base and J by 6 bases, with 8 bases left in between. CDR3 amino acids: CASSLRGGNEQFF. The CDR3 nucleotides are TGTGCCAGCAGCTTGAGGGGCGGCAATGAGCAGTTCTTC.

This clonotype turned up a few times. The gene calls are TRBV28 and TRBJ2-2; no definite D call. V dropped 5 bases and J dropped 7 bases, with 20 bases sitting between them. Germline V gene data show CDR1 as MDHEN and CDR2 as SYDVKM. The CDR3 is made up of 16 amino acids. This chain's CDR3 is CASSIKVITHVGELFF. The CDR3 DNA sequence: TGTGCCAGCAGTATCAAGGTGATCACGCACGTCGGGGAGCTGTTTTTT.

This chain links TRBV7-8 with TRBJ1-1; D unclear. The CDR3 length is 14 residues. Germline CDR1 and CDR2: SGHVS and FQNEAQ. The V end lost 1 base, the J end lost 3 bases, and 9 bases lay between the germline ends. The CDR3 coding sequence is TGTGCCAGCAGCTTAGACAGAGAATACACTGAAGCTTTCTTT. Translation: CASSLDREYTEAFF.

A word on this clonotype: One junction end does not reproduce the germline sequence, and a read error may be involved. The chain has TRBV6-5 and TRBJ1-2; no definite D call. The CDR3 totals 13 residues. Germline V CDR1 and CDR2: MNHEY, SVGAGI. Here the CDR3 DNA reads TGTGCCAGCAGTTACACGGCGGTCTATGGCTACAACTTC. Amino acids: CASSYTAVYGYNF.

This clonotype has more than one count but fewer than ten. This rearrangement joins TRBV20-1 to TRBJ2-1; TRBD2 matches at 9 bases. Germline lookup yields CDR1 DFQATT and CDR2 SNEGSKA (reference sequence). The CDR3 is 15 residues long. The V segment lost 2 bases and the J segment 3 bases; nucleotides outside the gene matches: 5. In DNA, the CDR3 is TGCAGTGCTAGACCGGGACTAGCCGTCTACAATGAGCAGTTCTTC. This sequence encodes CSARPGLAVYNEQFF.

This clonotype showed up many times. The J gene is TRBJ1-3, the V gene TRBV20-1; D unresolved. Germline CDR1 DFQATT, CDR2 SNEGSKA (reference sequence). This CDR3 is 12 amino acids long. V lost 3 bases and J 2 bases, leaving 5 bases between the germline ends. In DNA form, the CDR3 reads TGCAGTGCTAGTTCGGCTGGAAACACCATATATTTT. Translated, it gives CSASSAGNTIYF.

Points on this clonotype: One junction end disagrees with the germline gene, perhaps due to a read error. V is TRBV6-2 or TRBV6-3 and J is TRBJ1-5; D is uncertain. The V gene's germline CDR1 is MNHEY and CDR2 SVGEGT. The CDR3 spans 16 residues. The CDR3 sequence: CASSSDKPFGNQPQHF. The DNA of the CDR3 is TGTGCAAGCAGTTCAGACAAACCCTTTGGGAATCAGCCCCAGCATTTT.

The V and J genes are TRBV20-1 and TRBJ1-1; a possible D gene is TRBD1 (5 bases). The V gene lost 0 bases and the J gene lost 3 bases, with 17 bases spanning the gap. The germline V gene has CDR1 DFQATT and CDR2 SNEGSKA (reference sequence). The CDR3 runs 16 residues. The chain's CDR3 is CSARDYRRVRHTEAFF. The DNA of the CDR3 is TGCAGTGCTAGAGATTATCGCAGGGTTCGGCACACTGAAGCTTTCTTT.